The present T cell receptor (beta chain) was sequenced within a study of T cell changes during pregnancy in multiple sclerosis. Profiling relied on immunoSEQ multiplex PCR, and the TCRdb table lists in-frame clones only, not all of them. The sample gives fewer than 80,000 clones, around nine tenths of which show up once; 0.29% is in the top ten. CDR3 length equals 14 residues. The V gene end was trimmed by 1 base and the J gene end by 9 bases; junction bases not matched to a gene: 6. CDR1 is KGHSH, CDR2 LQKENI, per germline. The receptor was derived from a female donor in good health, enrolled as a control in a pregnancy study. Specimen: CD4+ T cells from peripheral blood mononuclear cells, collected in the third trimester of pregnancy. The genes are TRBV18 and TRBJ2-1; 7 nucleotides line up with TRBD1. CDR3 residues: CASSPQSAGGEQFF. In DNA, the CDR3 is TGTGCCAGCTCACCACAGAGCGCAGGGGGTGAGCAGTTCTTC. Full variable domain (outside the CDR3, taken from reference TRBV18 and TRBJ2-1): NAGVMQNPRHLVRRRGQEARLRCSPMKGHSHVYWYRQLPEEGLKFMVYLQKENIIDESGMPKERFSAEFPKEGPSILRIQQVVRGDSAAYFCASSPQSAGGEQFFGPGTRLTVL.